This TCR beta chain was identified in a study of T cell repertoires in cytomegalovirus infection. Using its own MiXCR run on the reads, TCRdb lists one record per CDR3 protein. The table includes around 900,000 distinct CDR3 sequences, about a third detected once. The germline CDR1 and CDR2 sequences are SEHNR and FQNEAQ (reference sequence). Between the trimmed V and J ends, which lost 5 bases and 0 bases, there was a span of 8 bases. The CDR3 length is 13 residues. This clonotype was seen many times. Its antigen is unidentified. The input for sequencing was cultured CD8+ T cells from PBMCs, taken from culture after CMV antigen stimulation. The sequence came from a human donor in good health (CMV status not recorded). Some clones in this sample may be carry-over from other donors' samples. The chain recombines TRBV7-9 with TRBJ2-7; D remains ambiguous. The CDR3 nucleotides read TGTGCCAGCAGCCTTGTGGTCTCCTACGAGCAGTACTTC. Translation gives CASSLVVSYEQYF.